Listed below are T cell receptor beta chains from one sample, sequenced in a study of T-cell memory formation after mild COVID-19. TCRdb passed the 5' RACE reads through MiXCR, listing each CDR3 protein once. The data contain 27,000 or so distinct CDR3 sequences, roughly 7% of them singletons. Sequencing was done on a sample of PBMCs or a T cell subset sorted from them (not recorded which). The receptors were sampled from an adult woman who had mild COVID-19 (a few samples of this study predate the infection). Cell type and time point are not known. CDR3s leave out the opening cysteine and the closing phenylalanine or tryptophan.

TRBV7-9,ASSPRGASYNEQF
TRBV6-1,ASSPTQKQGPQH
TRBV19,ASSILEEDSNQPQH
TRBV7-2,ASSLEGASVGTGELF
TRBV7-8,ASSLGGGGDTQY
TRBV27,ASSPPQGYEQY
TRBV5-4,ASSRYQETQY
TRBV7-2,ASSFGPGVNQPQH
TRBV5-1,ASSPDQTTDTQY
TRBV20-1,SVTREGLAHGYT
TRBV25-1,ASSASSYNSPLH
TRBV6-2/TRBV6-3,ASSYGPETSTDTQY
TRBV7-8,ASSSFGGGASNEQF
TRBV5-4,ASSFRGNSYEQY
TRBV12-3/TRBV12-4,ASSLMGARDGKETQY
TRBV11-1,ASSLDRVHEQY
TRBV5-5,ASSTTGGWESYEQY
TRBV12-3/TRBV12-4,ASRTTGGGYT
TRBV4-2,ASSPGGLDNEQF
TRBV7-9,ASSFLGAGEKLF
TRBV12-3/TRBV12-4,ASRPETGQLNSPLH
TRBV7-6,ASSVTQEDSASTDTQY
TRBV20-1,SAGTSVQTQY
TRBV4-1,ASSQERGGQDTQY
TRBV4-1,ASSQRGRGTRQETQY
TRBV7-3,ASSLMATGGERISTDTQY
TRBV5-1,ASSFNSGGISETQY
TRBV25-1,ASSAILDNMNTEAF
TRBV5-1,ASSSGLAGTDTQY
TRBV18,ASSPDSLNQPQH
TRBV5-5,ASSFSTDTQY
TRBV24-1,ATSERTSGRSTDTQY
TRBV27,ASKGRSSYNEQF
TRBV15,ATRQYSYSNQPQH
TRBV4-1,ASSQGDRDEKLF
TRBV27,ASSLGGRAF
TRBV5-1,ASSLVVGAAGNSPLH
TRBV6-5,ASSYSPVTEAF
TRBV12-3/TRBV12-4,ASRARGRDTEAF
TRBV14,ASTSHYNQPQH
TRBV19,ASKWVAGGINEQF
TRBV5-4,ASSQGLSRVDEQF
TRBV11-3,ASSFSYRGEQY
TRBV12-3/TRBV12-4,ASSLGLAGGPNEQF
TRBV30,AWRFAARETEAF
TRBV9,ASSVTGLSSGNTIY
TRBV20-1,SARPRRTGTVNTGELF
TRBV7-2,ASSLDLAGGRRVTQY